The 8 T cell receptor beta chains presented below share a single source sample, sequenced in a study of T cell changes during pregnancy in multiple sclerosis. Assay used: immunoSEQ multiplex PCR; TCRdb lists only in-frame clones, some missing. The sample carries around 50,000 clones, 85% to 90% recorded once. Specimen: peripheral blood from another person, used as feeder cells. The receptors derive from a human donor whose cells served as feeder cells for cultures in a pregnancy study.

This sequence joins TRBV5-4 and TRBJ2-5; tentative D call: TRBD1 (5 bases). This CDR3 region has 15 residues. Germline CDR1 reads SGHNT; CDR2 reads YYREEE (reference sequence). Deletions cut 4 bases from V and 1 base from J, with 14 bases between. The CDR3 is CASSPWTRGQETQYF. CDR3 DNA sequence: TGTGCCAGCAGCCCCTGGACAAGGGGCCAAGAGACCCAGTACTTC.

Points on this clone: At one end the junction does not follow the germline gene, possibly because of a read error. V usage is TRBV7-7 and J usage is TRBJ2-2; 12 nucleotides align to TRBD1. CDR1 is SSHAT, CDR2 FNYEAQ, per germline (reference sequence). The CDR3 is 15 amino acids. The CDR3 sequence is CASSPGQGATGELFF. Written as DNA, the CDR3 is TGTGCTAGCAGCCCGGGACAGGGGGCTACCGGGGAGCTGTTTTTT.

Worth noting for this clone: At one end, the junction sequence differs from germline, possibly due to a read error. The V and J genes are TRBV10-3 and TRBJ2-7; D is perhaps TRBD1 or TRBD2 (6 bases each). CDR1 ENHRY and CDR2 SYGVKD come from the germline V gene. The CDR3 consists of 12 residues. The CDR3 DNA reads TGTGCCATCTCATCGGACGGGGGCAGGGAGTCCTTC. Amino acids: CAISSDGGRESF.

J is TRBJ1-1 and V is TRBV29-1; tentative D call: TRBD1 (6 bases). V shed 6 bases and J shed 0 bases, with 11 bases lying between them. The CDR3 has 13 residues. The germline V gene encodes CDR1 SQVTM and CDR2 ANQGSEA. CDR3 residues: CSVRTEMNTEAFF. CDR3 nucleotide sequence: TGCAGCGTCAGGACAGAAATGAACACTGAAGCTTTCTTT.

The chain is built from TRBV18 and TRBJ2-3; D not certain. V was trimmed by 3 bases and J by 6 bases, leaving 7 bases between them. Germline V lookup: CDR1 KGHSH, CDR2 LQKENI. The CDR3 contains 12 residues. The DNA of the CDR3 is TGTGCCAGCTCACCCCTGGGGGATACGCAGTATTTT. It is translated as CASSPLGDTQYF.

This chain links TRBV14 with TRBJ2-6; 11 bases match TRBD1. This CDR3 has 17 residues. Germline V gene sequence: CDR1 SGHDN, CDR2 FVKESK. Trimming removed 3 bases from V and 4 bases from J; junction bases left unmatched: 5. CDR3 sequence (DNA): TGTGCCAGCAGCCAGCGGACAGGGGGCTCGGGGGCCAACGTCCTGACTTTC. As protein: CASSQRTGGSGANVLTF.

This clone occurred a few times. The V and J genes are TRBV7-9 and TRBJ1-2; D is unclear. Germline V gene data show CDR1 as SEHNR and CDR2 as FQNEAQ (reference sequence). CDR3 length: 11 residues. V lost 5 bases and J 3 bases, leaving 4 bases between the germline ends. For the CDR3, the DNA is TGTGCCAGCAGCGGCGACTATGGCTACACCTTC. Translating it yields CASSGDYGYTF.

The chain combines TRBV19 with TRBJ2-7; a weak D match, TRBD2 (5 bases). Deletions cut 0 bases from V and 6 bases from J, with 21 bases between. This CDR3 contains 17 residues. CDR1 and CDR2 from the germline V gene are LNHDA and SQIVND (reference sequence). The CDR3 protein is CASSIDPLRESFCEQYF. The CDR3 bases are TGTGCCAGTAGTATAGATCCTCTCCGGGAATCCTTTTGCGAGCAGTACTTC.